Shown below are 32 T cell receptor beta chains from a single sample sequenced in a study of T cell clonality in common variable immunodeficiency. Study-level points and caveats: In common variable immunodeficiency, TCR beta chains reportedly carried fewer deletions and N-nucleotide insertions.

The antigens these receptors bind are not known. Sequencing was performed with immunoSEQ multiplex PCR; in TCRdb, only in-frame clones are kept and a portion is missing. The record shows over 5,500 clones for this sample, with no singletons present. The sequenced material came from peripheral blood mononuclear cells. These TCRs come from a human donor with common variable immunodeficiency.

This clone was picked up many times. With the read ending 3 residues before the CDR3 end, the germline J gene is used to fill in that end. The chain combines TRBV3-1 (or the pseudogene TRBV3-2) with TRBJ2-1; TRBD2 matches 7 bases. The CDR3 is made up of 15 amino acids. The germline V gene has CDR1 LGHDT and CDR2 YNNKEL (reference sequence). The J segment lost 3 bases and the V segment lost 1 base, leaving 3 bases of the junction unmatched. The CDR3 region is CASSQGLADYNEQFF. The part of the CDR3 DNA that was read is TGTGCCAGCAGCCAAGGACTAGCAGACTACAATGAG.

This clone came up many times. The read stops 3 residues short of the end of the CDR3; the missing end is completed from the germline J gene. The chain combines TRBV12-5 with TRBJ1-1, with D maybe TRBD1 (5 bases). CDR1 LGHNT and CDR2 FRNRAP come from the germline V gene. This CDR3 has 13 residues. V was shortened by 3 bases and J by 4 bases, with 9 bases between the two germline ends. The covered CDR3 bases are TGTGCTAGTGGTTTAGGAGGGGCCACTGAA. Its translation: CASGLGGATE. The whole CDR3 reads CASGLGGATEAFF.

Many counts were recorded for this clone. The CDR3 end is not reached by the read, which stops 3 residues before it; the germline J gene fills it in. The chain is built from TRBV15 and TRBJ1-6, with D possibly matching TRBD1 (5 bases). With 0 bases removed from V and 7 bases from J, the gap between germline ends came to 10 bases. CDR1 and CDR2 (germline): LNHNV, YYDKDF (reference sequence). The CDR3 is 15 residues long. CDR3 amino acids: CATSRDPGYNSPLHF. The covered CDR3 bases are TGTGCCACCAGCAGAGATCCAGGGTACAATTCACCC.

This clone has a handful of counts. The CDR3: CASSLTVQETQYF. The covered CDR3 bases are TGTGCCAGCAGTTTGACAGTTCAAGAGACC. The rearrangement links TRBV27 to TRBJ2-5, with D perhaps TRBD1 (5 bases). Sequencing ends 3 residues short of the CDR3 end; the germline J gene provides the rest. The CDR3 is 13 amino acids. V lost 3 bases, J lost 2 bases, and 7 bases lay in between. Germline V gene data show CDR1 as MNHEY and CDR2 as SMNVEV (reference sequence).

In this sample, this clone turned up many times. The part of the CDR3 DNA that was read is TGTGCCAGCAGCTCCCTCACAGATACG. Translation: CASSSLTDT. The whole CDR3 region reads CASSSLTDTQYF. V and J are TRBV11-3 and TRBJ2-3, with D unclear. The read terminates 3 residues ahead of where the CDR3 ends, so the germline J gene completes it. Germline V gives CDR1 SGHNT, CDR2 YENEEA. Trimming shortened V by 4 bases and J by 2 bases, and 4 bases separated the two germline ends. This CDR3 spans 12 amino acids.

This clone was counted a few times. The CDR3 is cut off 3 residues early in the read; its end comes from the germline J gene. V is TRBV19 and J is TRBJ2-3; D not resolved. Trimming cost V 10 bases and J 0 bases, with 14 bases left between them. Germline CDR1 reads LNHDA; CDR2 reads SQIVND (reference sequence). This CDR3 is 14 amino acids long. CDR3: CATTDITSTDTQYF. The covered CDR3 bases are TGTGCCACCACTGACATCACTAGCACAGATACG.

Note on this clone: The read is 3 residues too short to cover the CDR3 end, so that end is filled in from the germline J gene. V is TRBV6-2 or TRBV6-3 and J is TRBJ1-2, with a weak D call TRBD1 (6 bases). The germline V gene encodes CDR1 MNHEY and CDR2 SVGEGT. Deletions cut 7 bases from V and 2 bases from J, with 14 bases between. CDR3 length: 14 residues. The part of the CDR3 DNA that was read is TGTGCCAGCACCTTGGGGGGGCAGAACTATGGC. Protein sequence: CASTLGGQNYG. The CDR3, in full, reads CASTLGGQNYGYTF.

There are many counts of this clone. The CDR3 extends 3 residues past the end of the read, so its final part is completed from the germline J gene. This chain connects TRBV4-1 to TRBJ2-7, with 12 bases that match TRBD2. In germline, CDR1 is MGHRA, CDR2 YSYEKL. The trim removed 4 bases at V and 4 bases at J, leaving 5 bases unmatched. This CDR3 contains 15 residues. The CDR3 DNA, read in part, is TGCGCCAGCAGCCTTCGACTAGCGGGAGAGTACGAG. Protein sequence: CASSLRLAGEYE. The full CDR3 is CASSLRLAGEYEQYF.

This clone has a count of ten or more. The CDR3 bases that were read are TGTGCCAGCAGTGAACCGACTAGTTCCGAG. It codes for CASSEPTSSE. The whole CDR3 is CASSEPTSSEQYF. This chain joins TRBV6-1 and TRBJ2-7, with D perhaps TRBD2 (6 bases). Sequencing ends 3 residues short of the CDR3 end; the germline J gene provides the rest. V was cut by 2 bases and J by 6 bases, with 11 bases left in between. The germline CDR1 and CDR2 sequences are MNHNS and SASEGT. The CDR3 totals 13 residues.

In its sample, this clone was seen a few times. The CDR3 end lies 3 residues beyond the end of the read and is filled in from the germline J gene. The chain recombines TRBV19 with TRBJ2-3, with 7 nucleotides matching TRBD2. Trimming at V came to 7 bases and at J to 3 bases, leaving 13 bases not matched to a gene. The CDR3 runs to 16 residues. Germline V gene data show CDR1 as LNHDA and CDR2 as SQIVND (reference sequence). CDR3 bases read: TGTGCCAGTAACCGGGCGGGTAGCGGGCGGACAGATACG. Amino acids: CASNRAGSGRTDT. In full, the CDR3 reads CASNRAGSGRTDTQYF.

Worth noting for this clone: The CDR3 end falls 3 residues outside the read, so it is completed with the germline J gene. The rearrangement links TRBV7-2 to TRBJ2-5; 14 positions match TRBD2. The CDR3 spans 15 residues. The junction had 2 bases not matched to a gene; V was cut back by 4 bases and J by 4 bases. CDR1 is SGHTA and CDR2 is FQGNSA in the germline V gene. Incomplete CDR3 DNA: TGTGCCAGCAGCTCCGGACTAGCGGGAGGAGAGACC. It specifies CASSSGLAGGET. The entire CDR3 protein reads CASSSGLAGGETQYF.

As concerns this clone: The missing CDR3 end, 3 residues past where the read stops, is filled in from the germline J gene. V usage is TRBV7-6 and J usage is TRBJ1-5; D unresolved. This CDR3 is built from 13 residues. CDR1 SGHVS and CDR2 FNYEAQ come from the germline V gene. V dropped 0 bases and J dropped 3 bases, with 3 bases sitting between them. Here the CDR3 reads CASSLAVNQPQHF. Incomplete CDR3 DNA: TGTGCCAGCAGCTTAGCCGTCAATCAGCCC.

This clone was seen at least ten times. The CDR3 goes on 3 residues after the read ends, and that part is filled in from the germline J gene. V and J are TRBV5-4 and TRBJ1-2, with D hard to call. The CDR3 spans 11 residues. The V gene lost 4 bases and the J gene lost 7 bases, with 8 bases spanning the gap. Germline V lookup: CDR1 SGHNT, CDR2 YYREEE (reference sequence). The CDR3 here is CASSDNGGYTF. Incomplete CDR3 DNA: TGTGCCAGCAGCGACAATGGTGGC.

In the case of this clone: The CDR3 is cut off 3 residues early in the read; its end comes from the germline J gene. This sequence joins TRBV19 and TRBJ2-7; 8 bases map to TRBD2. Losses at the gene ends were 3 bases for V and 4 bases for J; bases not matched to a gene: 5. The CDR3 has 14 amino acids. CDR1 and CDR2 from the germline V gene are LNHDA and SQIVND (reference sequence). CDR3 amino acids: CASSIASGPYEQYF. CDR3 DNA (partial): TGTGCCAGTAGTATTGCTAGCGGGCCGTACGAG. The whole variable domain, remainder taken from reference TRBV19 and TRBJ2-7, is DGGITQSPKYLFRKEGQNVTLSCEQNLNHDAMYWYRQDPGQGLRLIYYSQIVNDFQKGDIAEGYSVSREKKESFPLTVTSAQKNPTAFYLCASSIASGPYEQYFGPGTRLTVT.

This clone is medium-sized (0.01 to 0.1%) within its sample. The read ends 3 residues shy of where the CDR3 ends; the end is completed using the germline J gene. The chain recombines TRBV20-1 with TRBJ1-5; no definite D call. This CDR3 contains 17 residues. Germline CDR1 DFQATT, CDR2 SNEGSKA (reference sequence). V lost 2 bases, J lost 0 bases, and 17 bases lay in between. The CDR3 DNA, read in part, is TGCAGTGCTAGATCGCGGGGAATTAGGGATAGCAATCAGCCC. This gives the protein CSARSRGIRDSNQP. The entire CDR3 is CSARSRGIRDSNQPQHF.

This clone came up many times. The CDR3 is cut off 3 residues early in the read; its end comes from the germline J gene. The chain employs TRBV6-4 and TRBJ2-3; the D gene is possibly TRBD2 (5 bases). The CDR3 sequence is 15 residues long. From germline, CDR1 is MRHNA and CDR2 SNTAGT. The germline V and J ends were trimmed by 3 bases and 1 base, with 11 bases remaining between them. The sequenced part of the CDR3 DNA is TGTGCCAGCAGTGATTCGGCAGCGGGCACAGATACG. It encodes CASSDSAAGTDT. The CDR3 as a whole reads CASSDSAAGTDTQYF.

This clone was recorded a few times. The CDR3 end is not reached by the read, which stops 3 residues before it; the germline J gene fills it in. This sequence joins TRBV20-1 and TRBJ2-5; D may be TRBD1 (5 bases). Germline loops: CDR1 DFQATT, CDR2 SNEGSKA (reference sequence). The V and J ends lost 2 bases and 5 bases respectively, with 12 bases between them. The CDR3 length is 13 residues. CDR3 DNA (partial): TGCAGTGCTAGATCAGGGCTGGGGGAGACC. Its protein is CSARSGLGET. The whole CDR3 sequence reads CSARSGLGETQYF.

This clone was counted ten times or more. The CDR3 goes on 3 residues after the read ends, and that part is filled in from the germline J gene. The chain joins TRBV5-1 to TRBJ2-7, with TRBD2 matching 7 bases. This CDR3 has 12 amino acids. Trimming cost V 5 bases and J 3 bases; bases outside gene matches: 2. Germline values: CDR1 SGHRS, CDR2 YFSETQ. The CDR3: CASRSGNYEQYF. The sequenced CDR3 bases are TGCGCCAGCAGGAGCGGGAACTACGAG.

This clone was observed at least ten times. The CDR3 end falls 3 residues outside the read, so it is completed with the germline J gene. The V gene is TRBV19, the J gene TRBJ2-3; TRBD2 aligns across 7 bases. V shed 5 bases and J 2 bases; nucleotides not matched to a gene: 7. The CDR3 totals 15 residues. Germline V gene lookup returns CDR1 LNHDA and CDR2 SQIVND (reference sequence). The CDR3 sequence: CASSGERDPTDTQYF. The DNA read from the CDR3 is TGTGCCAGTAGTGGCGAGCGGGATCCCACAGATACG.

This clone was observed many times. Coverage ceases 3 residues before the CDR3 finishes, and the germline J gene fills in the end. The gene calls are TRBV24-1 and TRBJ2-7; unclear D gene. CDR1 KGHDR and CDR2 SFDVKD come from the germline V gene. The V end lost 4 bases, the J end lost 5 bases, and 5 bases lay between the germline ends. The CDR3 is made up of 11 amino acids. The covered CDR3 bases are TGTGCCACCAGTGACCAGGACGAG. This sequence encodes CATSDQDE. The entire CDR3 protein reads CATSDQDEQYF.

About this clone itself: The missing CDR3 end, 3 residues past where the read stops, is filled in from the germline J gene. The chain links TRBV6-2 or TRBV6-3 to TRBJ2-5; 7 nucleotides align to TRBD1. The CDR3 is 15 amino acids. Germline CDR1 MNHEY, CDR2 SVGEGT. Losses at the gene ends were 5 bases for V and 2 bases for J; bases not matched to a gene: 8. The CDR3: CASSTWGQQQETQYF. The sequenced part of the CDR3 DNA is TGTGCCAGCAGTACTTGGGGACAGCAACAAGAGACC.

This clone was observed many times. The read ends 3 residues before the CDR3 terminus; that terminus is restored from the germline J gene. The chain recombines TRBV20-1 with TRBJ2-7, with D possibly being TRBD2 (6 bases). Germline V gives CDR1 DFQATT, CDR2 SNEGSKA (reference sequence). Trimming took 1 base from V and 4 from J, leaving 14 bases between them. CDR3 length: 14 residues. The CDR3 bases that were read are TGCAGTGCTAGAGGAGGGCGGGAATGGTACGAG. It specifies CSARGGREWYE. The CDR3 reads in full as CSARGGREWYEQYF.

Comments on this clone: The read halts 3 residues ahead of the CDR3 end, with the missing end drawn from the germline J gene. This chain joins TRBV11-2 and TRBJ2-7; D is unresolved. From germline, CDR1 is SGHAT and CDR2 FQNNGV. V lost 1 base to trimming and J lost 1 base, with 8 bases between them. The CDR3 sequence is 14 residues long. The DNA read from the CDR3 is TGTGCCAGCAGCTTAGGGCCCATATCCTACGAG. Protein sequence: CASSLGPISYE. The CDR3 reads in full as CASSLGPISYEQYF.

Worth noting for this clone: The CDR3 is cut off 3 residues early in the read; its end comes from the germline J gene. The gene calls are TRBV18 and TRBJ2-1; 12 bases fit TRBD2. The CDR3 has 15 residues. Germline V CDR1 and CDR2: KGHSH, LQKENI. V shed 4 bases, J shed 5 bases, and the junction held 3 bases outside the gene matches. CDR3 amino acids: CASSLRTSGNNEQFF. Incomplete CDR3 DNA: TGTGCCAGCTCACTCCGGACTAGCGGGAACAATGAG.

A note on this clone: The CDR3 end is not reached by the read, which stops 3 residues before it; the germline J gene fills it in. J is TRBJ1-5 and V is TRBV30; TRBD1 matches at 10 bases. CDR1 is GTSNPN and CDR2 is SVGIG in the germline V gene (reference sequence). V trimming: 2 bases; J trimming: 8 bases; junction bases outside the gene matches: 6. CDR3 length equals 14 residues. Partial CDR3 DNA: TGTGCCTGGAGTCCGGGACAGGGGAATAAGCCC. This encodes CAWSPGQGNKP. The CDR3 in its entirety is CAWSPGQGNKPQHF.

By its share, this clone is medium-sized (0.01 to 0.1%). The read terminates 3 residues ahead of where the CDR3 ends, so the germline J gene completes it. The V and J genes are TRBV5-6 and TRBJ2-5; 9 bases are a match to TRBD1. This CDR3 spans 14 amino acids. The germline V gene encodes CDR1 SGHDT and CDR2 YYEEEE. With 2 bases clipped from V and 4 bases from J, the junction kept 3 bases outside the gene matches. Partial CDR3 DNA: TGTGCCAGCAGCTTTAACAGGGGGCGAGAGACC. Amino acids: CASSFNRGRET. The whole CDR3 protein is CASSFNRGRETQYF.

Ten or more counts support this clone. The read terminates 3 residues before the CDR3 end, so the remaining end is supplied by the germline J gene. The V and J genes are TRBV12-5 and TRBJ2-2; 7 bases line up with TRBD2. The junction had 0 bases not matched to a gene; V was cut back by 4 bases and J by 4 bases. This CDR3 comprises 13 residues. Germline V gene lookup returns CDR1 LGHNT and CDR2 FRNRAP. This chain's CDR3 is CASGWGGTGELFF. The covered CDR3 bases are TGTGCTAGTGGTTGGGGGGGCACCGGGGAG.

Note on this clone: The CDR3 end falls 3 residues outside the read, so it is completed with the germline J gene. The chain joins TRBV7-3 to TRBJ2-1, with TRBD2 matching over 13 bases. Germline trimming cut 3 bases from V and 9 bases from J; bases unmatched to any gene: 2. The CDR3 covers 14 residues. Germline V gene lookup returns CDR1 SGHTA and CDR2 FQGTGA. This CDR3 is CASSLGTSGTEQFF. Incomplete CDR3 DNA: TGTGCCAGCAGCTTGGGGACTAGCGGGACTGAG.

Comment on this clone: Coverage ceases 3 residues before the CDR3 finishes, and the germline J gene fills in the end. The rearrangement links TRBV5-4 to TRBJ2-7; TRBD1 is a possible D gene (5 bases). This CDR3 is 12 amino acids long. Germline V gene sequence: CDR1 SGHNT, CDR2 YYREEE (reference sequence). Between the trimmed V and J ends, which lost 1 base and 4 bases, there was a span of 6 bases. CDR3 bases read: TGTGCCAGCAGCTTGACAGGATACGAG. The encoded protein is CASSLTGYE. The whole CDR3 protein reads CASSLTGYEQYF. The full variable domain, completed using reference TRBV5-4 and TRBJ2-7, is ETGVTQSPTHLIKTRGQQVTLRCSSQSGHNTVSWYQQALGQGPQFIFQYYREEENGRGNFPPRFSGLQFPNYSSELNVNALELDDSALYLCASSLTGYEQYFGPGTRLTVT.

Of note for this clone: The CDR3 end falls 3 residues outside the read, so it is completed with the germline J gene. V is TRBV5-1 and J is TRBJ2-5; TRBD1 aligns across 11 bases. Germline CDR1 and CDR2: SGHRS and YFSETQ. The V gene end was trimmed by 2 bases and the J gene end by 3 bases; junction bases not matched to a gene: 3. This CDR3 comprises 15 residues. CDR3 region: CASSFRDRGKETQYF. The sequenced CDR3 bases are TGCGCCAGCAGCTTTCGGGACAGGGGGAAAGAGACC.

With respect to this clone: From the germline J gene comes the end of the CDR3, since the read stops 3 residues before it. The rearrangement joins TRBV19 to TRBJ1-4; D uncertain. V lost 5 bases, J lost 5 bases, and 9 bases lay in between. CDR1 LNHDA and CDR2 SQIVND come from the germline V gene (reference sequence). The CDR3 covers 13 residues. The DNA read from the CDR3 is TGTGCCAGTAGTTTTGACACAAATGAAAAA. Translating gives CASSFDTNEK. The entire CDR3 reads CASSFDTNEKLFF.

This clone occurred a few times. Read sequence stops 3 residues before the CDR3 end, and the germline J gene provides the missing end. The chain is built from TRBV7-9 and TRBJ1-5; a weak D match, TRBD1 (5 bases). The CDR3 is 14 residues long. Germline CDR1 reads SEHNR; CDR2 reads FQNEAQ (reference sequence). Deletions cut 3 bases from V and 4 bases from J, with 10 bases between. The sequenced part of the CDR3 DNA is TGTGCCAGCAGCTTTCAAGGGGATAATCAGCCC. Amino acids: CASSFQGDNQP. The full CDR3 is CASSFQGDNQPQHF.